Included here is one TCR beta chain sequence, with context. The data were obtained in a study of technical replicates of blood from a handful of donors. This CDR3 has 14 amino acids. In germline, CDR1 is MNHEY, CDR2 SVGAGI. V shed 6 bases, J shed 6 bases, and the junction held 8 bases outside the gene matches. Data came from immunoSEQ multiplex PCR; TCRdb stores just in-frame clones and leaves some out. This table has 70,000 to 85,000 clones, 95% to 96% appearing once. The TCR was taken from a human donor in good health. Sequencing input: T cells isolated from PBMCs. V and J are TRBV6-5 and TRBJ2-7; 10 bases map to TRBD2. The CDR3 sequence is CASSPLAGAGEQYF. In nucleotides, the CDR3 is TGTGCCAGCAGCCCCCTAGCGGGAGCTGGCGAGCAGTACTTC.